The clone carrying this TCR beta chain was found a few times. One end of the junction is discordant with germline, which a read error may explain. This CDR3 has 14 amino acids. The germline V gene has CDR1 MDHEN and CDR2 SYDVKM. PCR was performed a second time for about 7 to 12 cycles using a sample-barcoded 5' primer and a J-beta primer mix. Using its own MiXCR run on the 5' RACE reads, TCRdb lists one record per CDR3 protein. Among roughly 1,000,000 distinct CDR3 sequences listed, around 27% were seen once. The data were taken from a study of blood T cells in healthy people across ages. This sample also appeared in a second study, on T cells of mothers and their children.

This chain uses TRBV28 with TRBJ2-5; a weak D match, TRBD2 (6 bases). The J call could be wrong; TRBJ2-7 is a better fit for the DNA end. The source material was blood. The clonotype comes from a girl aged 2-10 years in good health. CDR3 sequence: CASSFLARPYEQYF. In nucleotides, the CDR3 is TGTGCTAGCAGTTTTCTAGCGAGACCCTACGAGCAGTACTTC.